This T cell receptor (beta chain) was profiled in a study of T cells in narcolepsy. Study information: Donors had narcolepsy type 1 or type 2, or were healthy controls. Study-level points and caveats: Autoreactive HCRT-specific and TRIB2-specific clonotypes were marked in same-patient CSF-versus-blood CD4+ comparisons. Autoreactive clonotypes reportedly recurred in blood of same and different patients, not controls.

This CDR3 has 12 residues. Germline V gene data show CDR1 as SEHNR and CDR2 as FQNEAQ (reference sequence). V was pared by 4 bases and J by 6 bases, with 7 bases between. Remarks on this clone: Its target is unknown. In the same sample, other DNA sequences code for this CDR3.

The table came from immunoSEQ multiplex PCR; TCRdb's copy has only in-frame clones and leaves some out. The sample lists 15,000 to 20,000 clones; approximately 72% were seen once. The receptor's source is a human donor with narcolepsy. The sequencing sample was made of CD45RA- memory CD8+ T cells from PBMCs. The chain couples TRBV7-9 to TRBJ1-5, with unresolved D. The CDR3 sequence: CASSSGSQPQHF. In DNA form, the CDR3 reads TGTGCCAGCAGCTCCGGTAGTCAGCCCCAGCATTTT.